A selection of T cell receptor beta chains follows, all from one sample in a study of blood T cell repertoires in COVID-19. Sequenced by immunoSEQ multiplex PCR; TCRdb stores in-frame clones only, minus some. The top ten clones hold about 6% of a sample with approximately 110,000 clones, approximately 81% of them seen once. The sequenced sample was peripheral blood. These receptors were collected from a man older than 75 with COVID-19, enrolled during active disease. Each CDR3 is given with its conserved first and last residue. Only part of the rows carry a size: once, few, many, or a class if the clone is expanded.

CDR3: CASSTPTGSPTRGYTF; J: TRBJ1-2; V: TRBV11-1; size: .
CDR3: CASRGPGATDTQYF; J: TRBJ2-3; V: TRBV5-6; size: .
CDR3: CASSIPTGTAEAFF; J: TRBJ1-1; V: TRBV19; size: .
CDR3: CASSARPSSYEQYF; J: TRBJ2-7; V: TRBV2; size: once
CDR3: CASSSHAYSYNEQFF; J: TRBJ2-1; V: TRBV9; size: .
CDR3: CASGQTNYEQYF; J: TRBJ2-7; V: TRBV3-1/TRBV3-2; size: many
CDR3: CASSLGAGRPDTQYF; J: TRBJ2-3; V: TRBV7-3; size: .
CDR3: CASTSGVAGIYEQYF; J: TRBJ2-7; V: TRBV10-2; size: .
CDR3: CAWSVIHLYGYTF; J: TRBJ1-2; V: TRBV30; size: once
CDR3: CASSPSSGRYNEQFF; J: TRBJ2-1; V: TRBV7-9; size: .
CDR3: CATENRQRGNTEAFF; J: TRBJ1-1; V: TRBV2; size: .
CDR3: CASSLGGGDEKLFF; J: TRBJ1-4; V: TRBV11-2; size: .
CDR3: CASSLRGLAGGRADTQYF; J: TRBJ2-3; V: TRBV5-1; size: .
CDR3: CASSKPWTSETDTQYF; J: TRBJ2-3; V: TRBV21-1; size: few
CDR3: CASSLGHRGYGYTF; J: TRBJ1-2; V: TRBV7-9; size: .
CDR3: CASSQNGGGTEAFF; J: TRBJ1-1; V: TRBV27; size: .
CDR3: CASSSGQRRASPLHF; J: TRBJ1-6; V: TRBV7-8; size: .
CDR3: CASRAAGYGYTF; J: TRBJ1-2; V: TRBV2; size: .
CDR3: CASNTGATNEKLFF; J: TRBJ1-4; V: TRBV6-5; size: .
CDR3: CASSQRTDLAKNIQYF; J: TRBJ2-4; V: TRBV4-1; size: .
CDR3: CASSQDGRGKQPQHF; J: TRBJ1-5; V: TRBV4-1; size: .
CDR3: CASSVDGKDLAFF; J: TRBJ1-1; V: TRBV9; size: few
CDR3: CARETGVEKLFF; J: TRBJ1-4; V: TRBV10-1; size: .
CDR3: CASSEQGRWDTQYF; J: TRBJ2-3; V: TRBV25-1; size: .
CDR3: CASSFDTGYYEQYF; J: TRBJ2-7; V: TRBV5-5; size: .
CDR3: CASRGDTTNEKLFF; J: TRBJ1-4; V: TRBV6-5; size: .
CDR3: CASSLQRGPTDTQYF; J: TRBJ2-3; V: TRBV5-1; size: .
CDR3: CASSPGTNSPLHF; J: TRBJ1-6; V: TRBV18; size: .
CDR3: CASSAVTTNEKLFF; J: TRBJ1-4; V: TRBV7-9; size: .
CDR3: CASSSGQGTEAFF; J: TRBJ1-1; V: TRBV7-9; size: .
CDR3: CASSLGLAGNTGELFF; J: TRBJ2-2; V: TRBV5-4; size: .
CDR3: CASSAGTSVEQYF; J: TRBJ2-7; V: TRBV19; size: .
CDR3: CATSIQGNQPQHF; J: TRBJ1-5; V: TRBV15; size: .
CDR3: CSADRGRNYGYTF; J: TRBJ1-2; V: TRBV29-1; size: few
CDR3: CSVEGQRSYNEQFF; J: TRBJ2-1; V: TRBV29-1; size: few
CDR3: CASTKREGNTGELFF; J: TRBJ2-2; V: TRBV5-1; size: .
CDR3: CASSFASGNSYEQYF; J: TRBJ2-7; V: TRBV7-2; size: .
CDR3: CATSDVVLETQYF; J: TRBJ2-5; V: TRBV24-1; size: .
CDR3: CASKANGRFTGELFF; J: TRBJ2-2; V: TRBV6-5; size: .
CDR3: CASSRRLAKNIQYF; J: TRBJ2-4; V: TRBV3-1/TRBV3-2; size: .
CDR3: CASSQWTASGIYYEQYF; J: TRBJ2-7; V: TRBV27; size: .
CDR3: CASSLGLAGGEETQYF; J: TRBJ2-5; V: TRBV27; size: .
CDR3: CASSLTTVGGPDTGELFF; J: TRBJ2-2; V: TRBV18; size: once
CDR3: CASSETLAGSYNEQFF; J: TRBJ2-1; V: TRBV6-4; size: .
CDR3: CAIRATEYYEQYF; J: TRBJ2-7; V: TRBV10-3; size: .
CDR3: CASSVSGNSPLHF; J: TRBJ1-6; V: TRBV19; size: few
CDR3: CASILTGGSLGINTEAFF; J: TRBJ1-1; V: TRBV27; size: .